This T cell receptor (beta chain) was recovered during a study of beta chain features in type 1 diabetes (dated by TCRdb to the late 2010s). Background on the whole study: No differences in mean age, gender distribution, total cell number or subset yield were found between patients and healthy donors. A total of 107,917,701 sorted cells were examined across all samples, and a strong correlation was observed between cell number per subset and RNA yield. In the study, recently diagnosed type 1 diabetes patients and matched healthy donors were compared on the TCRB repertoires of their sorted circulating CD4+ T cell subsets. Regulatory and stem cell-like memory subsets were isolated from only 8 patients and about eight healthy donors, whereas naive and central memory subsets came from all 30 or so donors. Overall results and qualifications from the work: Sequencing cDNA rather than genomic DNA could over-represent highly expressing activated cells, although activation and CD3 levels did not differ between groups. The naive, central memory and regulatory TCRB repertoires appeared to resemble one another more closely among patients than among healthy donors. Because the HLA sub-analyses included only small numbers of individuals, any influence of HLA type on TCRB rearrangement was left unresolved. At VDJ recombination sites, patients with type 1 diabetes made fewer insertions and deleted more nucleotides, a pattern implying thymic rearrangement abnormalities. A moderate but significant shortening of TCRB CDR3 length was observed in type 1 diabetes patients in all four CD4+ subsets. Shorter templates might have been favored by PCR, but patient and control samples were amplified and corrected together, so both groups would have been affected equally by any skew.

Each donor gave one peripheral blood draw, averaging roughly 0.11 L, which was collected into heparinised tubes. A BD FACSAria II and a panel including CD45RO, CCR7, CD25, CD127, CD95 and CD27 were used to sort naive, central memory, regulatory and stem cell-like memory CD4+ T cells. All sorted populations exceeded 95% purity. PBMCs were separated immediately by Lymphoprep density gradient centrifugation and were stained directly, without being cultured. Samples were stained and sorted in pairs, with one healthy donor and one patient per experiment, so that batch effects were minimized. CDR1 is given as MNHNS and CDR2 as SASEGT, both from the germline V gene. Taken from cysteine to phenylalanine, the CDR3 has 14 residues. The CDR3 DNA has 42 bases and is translated from base 1. Germline trimming: 5 bases from V, 4 bases from J; junction bases outside gene matches: 7. All of the isolated RNA was reverse transcribed with the High Capacity cDNA Reverse Transcription Kit, so expressed TCRB transcripts were sequenced. Naive, central memory and regulatory T cell samples underwent deep immunoSEQ sequencing, averaging around 4 million total reads per sample. Sorted cells were lysed in RLT buffer, and RNA was extracted using DNase-treated RNeasy Micro or Mini kits according to cell number. Each cell subset was processed separately to prevent cross-contamination, with patient and healthy donor samples processed together. The immunoSEQ multiplex PCR was used to amplify TCRB sequences from cDNA, yielding 87-bp fragments that span the CDR3 region. Sequencing of the amplicons was performed on the Illumina HiSeq platform. The original pipeline was this. PCR bias was corrected computationally using synthetic template baselines, and reads within Hamming distance 2 were collapsed, with unmergeable singletons discarded. Reads were aligned to IMGT to assign V, D and J genes, CDR3 length, and insertions or deletions at six rearrangement sites. Within each subset, clonotype counts were normalized to the number of sorted cells before true diversity and Gini coefficients were calculated with the tcR R package. The overlap coefficient, calculated on TCRB nucleotide sequences, was used to quantify repertoire sharing. In TCRdb, the immuneACCESS table is reduced to in-frame sequences with V and J assigned. These tables do not hold every clone; where another copy was compared, an unresolved V gene accounts for under half, and the others remain unexplained. V and J calls and clone size follow that table, whereas D and trimming were derived from the DNA. For this sample there are around 340,000 clones; roughly 8.8% appear just once. Around 1% of the sample comes from the top ten.

As for this clone: No antigen is known for it. Nothing much larger sits one base from this clone, and base qualities are not available.

The sequence was collected from a man aged 25 to 40 with type 1 diabetes. Sample: central memory CD4+ T cells from blood. The rearrangement combines TRBV6-1 with TRBJ1-1; 7 bases in the junction line up with TRBD1. The CDR3 reads CASSNPTGTTEAFF. The nucleotides read TGTGCCAGCAGTAACCCGACAGGGACCACTGAAGCTTTCTTT.